One sample yielded the 17 T cell receptor beta chains listed below, sequenced in a study of PD-1 blockade in classical Hodgkin lymphoma. The time point was: cycle 4 day 1 (C4D1), after 6 weeks of nivolumab. In every patient, relapse followed autologous stem cell transplantation, while exposure to brentuximab vedotin differed. Clones were sequenced by immunoSEQ multiplex PCR, and TCRdb holds only the in-frame ones, with some missing. Among 75,000 to 100,000 clones listed, around 93% were seen once. Sample: peripheral blood mononuclear cells (PBMCs), taken before the fourth cycle of nivolumab. The origin of the receptors is a human donor with classical Hodgkin lymphoma.

The V and J genes are TRBV7-2 and TRBJ2-7, with D possibly being TRBD2 (5 bases). V lost 2 bases to trimming and J lost 1 base, with 6 bases between them. The CDR3 covers 13 residues. Per germline, CDR1 SGHTA and CDR2 FQGNSA. The CDR3, as DNA: TGTGCCAGCAGCTTACGGACTTCCTACGAGCAGTACTTC. Protein product: CASSLRTSYEQYF.

The V gene is TRBV10-3, the J gene TRBJ1-1, with a weak D call TRBD1 (5 bases). This CDR3 contains 13 residues. V gave up 0 bases and J gave up 5 bases, with 7 bases separating them. Per germline, CDR1 ENHRY and CDR2 SYGVKD. Here the CDR3 reads CAISESGGTEAFF. The DNA of the CDR3 is TGTGCCATCAGTGAGTCGGGGGGGACTGAAGCTTTCTTT.

The chain recombines TRBV5-4 with TRBJ2-7; no definite D call. V gave up 1 base and J gave up 3 bases, with 23 bases separating them. CDR3 length equals 18 residues. The germline CDR1 and CDR2 sequences are SGHNT and YYREEE (reference sequence). CDR3 DNA: TGTGCCAGCAGCTTGTATAGGGTCGGCCCTACGACCTACTACGAGCAGTACTTC. As protein: CASSLYRVGPTTYYEQYF.

This clone was detected once. The V call is TRBV7-8, the J call TRBJ2-7, with a possible D match to TRBD1 (6 bases). V lost 5 bases and J 5 bases, leaving 10 bases between the germline ends. The CDR3 has 12 amino acids. Germline CDR1 SGHVS, CDR2 FQNEAQ. CDR3 region: CASSLRTDEQYF. The CDR3 region has the DNA TGTGCCAGCAGCCTGCGGACAGACGAGCAGTACTTC.

CDR3 residues: CASTKKETINYGYTF. The CDR3 bases are TGTGCCAGCACTAAGAAGGAAACTATTAACTATGGCTACACCTTC. The J gene is TRBJ1-2, the V gene TRBV6-6; D gene ambiguous. V dropped 7 bases and J dropped 1 base, with 16 bases sitting between them. CDR1 is MNHNY, CDR2 SVGAGI, per germline (reference sequence). The CDR3 extends over 15 amino acids.

This clone has a single count. The DNA for the CDR3 is TGTGCCAGCAGCTTAGAGACAGGGCCCGGGTGGAACACTGAAGCTTTCTTT. This sequence encodes CASSLETGPGWNTEAFF. V usage is TRBV5-8 and J usage is TRBJ1-1; 7 bases fit TRBD1. The CDR3 consists of 17 residues. The germline CDR1 and CDR2 sequences are SGHTS and YDEGEE. The V gene end was trimmed by 2 bases and the J gene end by 1 base; junction bases not matched to a gene: 11.

CDR3 DNA sequence: TGTGCCAGCAGCCAAGGGGTACAGCGGGGATTCACAGATACGCAGTATTTT. Translation: CASSQGVQRGFTDTQYF. The rearrangement links TRBV4-2 to TRBJ2-3, with TRBD2 identical over 7 bases. Germline lookup yields CDR1 LGHNA and CDR2 YNFKEQ. The V segment lost 1 base and the J segment 2 bases; nucleotides outside the gene matches: 9. The CDR3 sequence is 17 residues long.

The J gene is TRBJ2-5, the V gene TRBV7-9; D not certain. The CDR3 is made up of 12 amino acids. The germline V gene encodes CDR1 SEHNR and CDR2 FQNEAQ (reference sequence). Trimming removed 5 bases at V and 4 bases at J, with 8 bases between. The CDR3: CASSATTETQYF. As DNA, the CDR3 is TGTGCCAGCAGCGCAACTACAGAGACCCAGTACTTC.

CDR3 bases: TGTGCCTGGAGCAGGACAGGGAACGAGCAGTACTTC. Translation gives CAWSRTGNEQYF. V gene TRBV30 combines with J gene TRBJ2-7; 8 nucleotides agree with TRBD1. Germline V gene sequence: CDR1 GTSNPN, CDR2 SVGIG (reference sequence). The CDR3 covers 12 residues. With V trimmed by 3 bases and J by 5 bases, 3 bases remained unmatched.

The V call is TRBV7-9, the J call TRBJ2-2; D is perhaps TRBD1 (5 bases). CDR3 size: 16 residues. V was shortened by 1 base and J by 3 bases, with 12 bases between the two germline ends. From germline, CDR1 is SEHNR and CDR2 FQNEAQ (reference sequence). The CDR3: CASSLEPGLDTGELFF. CDR3 bases: TGTGCCAGCAGCTTAGAGCCAGGGCTTGACACCGGGGAGCTGTTTTTT.

Here the CDR3 reads CASSHMGLDVYEQYF. DNA for the CDR3: TGTGCCAGCAGCCACATGGGACTAGATGTCTACGAGCAGTACTTC. The rearrangement links TRBV14 to TRBJ2-7; TRBD2 aligns across 8 bases. V gave up 3 bases and J gave up 3 bases; unmatched junction bases: 7. The CDR3 has 15 amino acids. The germline gives CDR1 SGHDN, CDR2 FVKESK.

This chain joins TRBV5-1 and TRBJ2-6, with D unresolved. This CDR3 region has 16 residues. The germline V and J ends were trimmed by 0 bases and 0 bases, with 7 bases remaining between them. Germline CDR1 and CDR2: SGHRS and YFSETQ. The CDR3 loop is CASSLAVNSGANVLTF. CDR3 DNA sequence: TGCGCCAGCAGCTTGGCGGTGAACTCTGGGGCCAACGTCCTGACTTTC.

The chain uses TRBV7-6 and TRBJ1-3, with D possibly being TRBD1 (6 bases). Between the trimmed V and J ends, which lost 8 bases and 0 bases, there was a span of 14 bases. The CDR3 length is 15 residues. CDR1 and CDR2 (germline): SGHVS, FNYEAQ. The CDR3 protein is CASGNYRDSGNTIYF. The CDR3 DNA reads TGTGCCAGCGGCAACTACAGGGACTCTGGAAACACCATATATTTT.

V is TRBV6-1 and J is TRBJ1-5, with 8 bases lining up with TRBD1. CDR3 length equals 16 residues. Germline CDR1 reads MNHNS; CDR2 reads SASEGT. After removal of 3 bases from V and 6 bases from J, the junction contained 10 bases not matched to a gene. The CDR3 nucleotides read TGTGCCAGCAGTGATATCGGACAGGGAATGGCTCAGCCCCAGCATTTT. Translating gives CASSDIGQGMAQPQHF.

V usage is TRBV27 and J usage is TRBJ2-7; 8 positions agree with TRBD2. CDR1 is MNHEY, CDR2 SMNVEV, per germline (reference sequence). The CDR3 extends over 15 amino acids. The J segment lost 1 base and the V segment lost 6 bases, leaving 8 bases of the junction unmatched. CDR3 region: CASRLAGPVSYEQYF. Here the CDR3 DNA reads TGTGCCAGCAGGCTAGCGGGTCCTGTATCCTACGAGCAGTACTTC.

This clone came up once. The chain couples TRBV7-9 to TRBJ2-7; D might be TRBD2 (6 bases). The CDR3 length is 15 residues. Trimming shortened V by 4 bases and J by 6 bases, and 19 bases separated the two germline ends. The germline V gene has CDR1 SEHNR and CDR2 FQNEAQ (reference sequence). The DNA for the CDR3 is TGTGCCAGCAGCTCACCCCGGGACTTTTCGAGCGAGCAGTACTTC. Its protein product is CASSSPRDFSSEQYF. Based on the CDR3 plus reference TRBV7-9 and TRBJ2-7, the full variable domain is DTGVSQNPRHKITKRGQNVTFRCDPISEHNRLYWYRQTLGQGPEFLTYFQNEAQLEKSRLLSDRFSAERPKGSFSTLEIQRTEQGDSAMYLCASSSPRDFSSEQYFGPGTRLTVT.

The chain is built from TRBV16 and TRBJ1-5; 7 bases line up with TRBD1. J was trimmed by 4 bases and V by 4 bases; bases with no gene match: 7. CDR1 is KGHSY and CDR2 is FQNENV in the germline V gene. The CDR3 runs to 15 residues. In nucleotides, the CDR3 is TGTGCCAGCAGCCGCGACACAGGGGTAAATCAGCCCCAGCATTTT. It is translated as CASSRDTGVNQPQHF.